These T cell receptor beta chains were read from a single sample in a study of response to subunit inactivated influenza vaccine. Via MiXCR, TCRdb re-called the RT-PCR reads, giving one row per CDR3 protein. The table has roughly 500,000 distinct CDR3 sequences, 16% seen once; the top ten hold around 3%. Here the sequenced sample was CD4+ T cells sorted from PBMCs, taken less than 30 months after vaccination. These TCRs come from a man aged 45 to 70 who received an inactivated influenza vaccine. Both conserved end residues are part of each CDR3. The order of the fields is D gene, CDR3 length, V gene, J gene, clone size, CDR3 DNA, CDR3 protein. A D gene is named only where the DNA matches it firmly. Clone size is stated in some rows and not others, as once, few, many or a class when expanded.

NA	15	TRBV20-1	TRBJ2-7	NA	TGCAGTGCTAGGTTACAGGGCAGGAATTTCTACGAGCAGTACTTC	CSARLQGRNFYEQYF
NA	13	TRBV6-1	TRBJ1-5	NA	TGTGCCAGCACCAGACGGAGCAATCAGCCCCAGCATTTT	CASTRRSNQPQHF
NA	16	TRBV9	TRBJ2-4	NA	TGTGCCAGCAGCGTAGGGACTTCCGGCGGCAAAAACATTCAGTACTTC	CASSVGTSGGKNIQYF
NA	15	TRBV4-2	TRBJ2-7	few	TGTGCCAGCAGCCAAGACTGGCAGTCTCTGAGCGAGCAGTACTTC	CASSQDWQSLSEQYF
TRBD2	13	TRBV7-9	TRBJ2-1	few	TGTGCCAGCAGCTTGAGCGGGAGGAGTGAGCAGTTCTTC	CASSLSGRSEQFF
NA	14	TRBV29-1	TRBJ2-7	NA	TGCAGCGCTCTCCTAGCGCCGAGCTCCTACGAGCAGTACTTC	CSALLAPSSYEQYF
NA	14	TRBV28	TRBJ2-3	NA	TGTGCCAGCAGCCGGGACATCGGGTTGGATACGCAGTATTTT	CASSRDIGLDTQYF
TRBD1	15	TRBV7-2	TRBJ1-5	few	TGTGCCAGCAGCTTAGCGCAACAGGGGAGGCAGCCCCAGCATTTT	CASSLAQQGRQPQHF
NA	14	TRBV4-2	TRBJ2-2	few	TGTGCCAGCAGCCAAGCGTTCCTCACCGGGGAGCTGTTTTTT	CASSQAFLTGELFF
NA	13	TRBV7-2	TRBJ2-2	few	TGTGCCAGCAGCAAAACCAACACCGGGGAGCTGTTTTTT	CASSKTNTGELFF
NA	13	TRBV11-2	TRBJ2-5	few	TGTGCCAGCAGCGCATTACTTCAAGAGACCCAGTACTTC	CASSALLQETQYF
NA	15	TRBV4-2	TRBJ2-2	NA	TGTGCCAGCAGCCTCTTGCAAGGGGGATCCGGGGAGCTGTTTTTT	CASSLLQGGSGELFF
TRBD1	18	TRBV4-3	TRBJ2-6	NA	TGCGCCAGCAGCCAATCTCCGGGACAGGGTCCTGGGGCCAACGTCCTGACTTTC	CASSQSPGQGPGANVLTF
NA	14	TRBV20-1	TRBJ2-2	few	TGCAGTGCTCCCAAAGGAACTAGCTACGGGGAGCTGTTTTTT	CSAPKGTSYGELFF
TRBD1	17	TRBV5-1	TRBJ2-2	NA	TGCGCCAGCAGCTTGGCCTACGGGACAGGGCCCACCGGGGAGCTGTTTTTT	CASSLAYGTGPTGELFF